This T cell receptor (beta chain) is drawn from a study of T cell responses to AZD1222 COVID-19 vaccine. Study-level information: Second doses that came at about 4 or about 12 weeks were put together.

The CDR3 has 14 residues. V lost 6 bases and J 2 bases, leaving 14 bases between the germline ends. CDR1 and CDR2 (germline): SGHTA, FQGNSA. Profiled with immunoSEQ multiplex PCR; TCRdb holds only in-frame clones, not every one. The table has over 120,000 clones, approximately 90% seen once. Whole-study results and caveats: Receipt of two AZD1222 doses was followed by a rise in Spike-specific TCR breadth and depth. There were repertoire samples only from the period after the peak T cell response. Researchers report vaccine-associated CD4 TCRs spanning spike, with dominance at 160-218 and 743-854.

A note on this clone: Its cognate antigen is unknown.

The chain combines TRBV7-2 with TRBJ2-7, with D possibly matching TRBD2 (6 bases). Here the sequenced sample was peripheral blood, taken on day 0 of AZD1222 vaccination. This receptor was obtained from an adult in good health. The CDR3 coding sequence is TGTGCCAGCAGGCCGGGACTCAAAGCCTACGAGCAGTACTTC. It codes for CASRPGLKAYEQYF.